This TCR beta chain comes out of a study of persistence of HIV-infected CD4 T cells (dated by TCRdb to 2018 to 2021). Background for the entire study: The study isolated CMV- and HIV-1 Gag-responding CD4+ T cells from ART-treated individuals to examine antigen-driven clonal expansion of HIV-1-infected cells. For the TCR cluster analysis across participants, 8 or 9 participants were included for CMV and about seven participants for Gag. Peripheral blood samples of up to about 180 mL were collected at multiple time points, except for a couple of participants, who underwent leukapheresis at a single time point. Suppressive ART had been received by participants for a median of roughly 8 years. The clonality of all cells in each sorted population was assessed by TCRbeta sequencing, whereas the clonality of infected cells was assessed by proviral sequencing. The paper's findings and limits, for the study overall: Significantly lower TCRbeta richness was observed in CMV- and Gag-responding cells than in anti-CD3/anti-CD28-responding cells, and higher oligoclonality was observed in CMV-responding cells than in CD3/CD28-stimulated and Gag-responding cells. Because the TCR analyses were done in bulk, restricting them to just the rare CMV-responding cells that actually carried HIV-1 proviruses was not possible. Few individuals were included in the study, and only a limited range of antigens was tested. Antigen-responding cells were enriched for expanded CDR3beta sequences that were degenerate, which suggests that CD4+ responses to CMV and Gag underwent convergent selection. TCR oligoclonality correlated with proviral oligoclonality within the same sorted populations.

The treatment or condition label, as the study defines it: suppressive antiretroviral therapy. Cells were stimulated with a pool of overlapping HIV-1 Gag 15-mer peptides at roughly 0.99 ug per peptide per mL. Memory populations depleted of antigen-responding cells were obtained by sorting nonresponding CD40L-negative CD69-negative CD45RO-high memory CD4+ T cells. HIV-1-infected adults in whom suppressive ART had been started during chronic infection were enrolled as participants. For at least 4 years, participants had undetectable plasma HIV-1 RNA, below 50 copies/mL. To be included, participants needed a CD4+ T cell count above 400 cells/uL and a positive CMV serology. Before stimulation, PBMCs were isolated using density centrifugation and then depleted of CD8+ T cells. CD8-depleted PBMCs were stimulated for 18 hours with anti-CD28/CD49d costimulation, CD40-blocking antibody and enfuvirtide to prevent new infections. Sorting was done on either a Beckman Coulter MoFlo Legacy or an XDP sorter, and propidium iodide was used to exclude dead cells. For samples with more than one million cells, genomic DNA was extracted with the QIAamp DNA Mini Kit, and for all other samples the Quick-DNA Microprep Kit was used.

A word on this clone: What antigen it recognizes has not been identified. Per-base quality was not reported, and no clone a single base away is much larger than it.

TCRbeta repertoires were sequenced from genomic DNA with the immunoSEQ hsTCRB assay version 4 in survey mode. For TCRbeta sequencing, genomic DNA was diluted to 10 ng/uL, and up to roughly 1 ug was used per sample. Turning to the authors' computational methods: ImmunoSeq Analyzer 3.0 was used for analysis of TCRbeta data, and diversity was computed on productive nucleotide rearrangements. Lower-bound TCR diversity was estimated with the improved Chao index, and clonality with the Gini coefficient using the Immunarch R package. Different nucleotide rearrangements encoding the same CDR3beta amino acid sequence were treated as distinct clonotypes. Differential abundance analysis identified TCRbeta sequences significantly enriched in antigen-responding cells relative to anti-CD3/anti-CD28-activated cells. GLIPH2 grouped TCRs by predicted peptide-MHC specificity, both within each participant and across combined participant data sets. Here the immuneACCESS table is served through TCRdb, limited to in-frame sequences with V and J called. Missing clones are a known gap in these copies; in checked studies unresolved V genes cover under half, and the rest lacks a known reason. That table furnishes V, J and clone size, whereas the DNA furnished D and trimming. The sample data list about 36,000 clones, and 75% to 90% of these were observed just once. The ten largest clones take up more than 0.9% of the sample.

The clonotype was recovered from an adult with HIV. The donor label of this sample is uncertain. The sample consisted of cultured CD4+ T cells from PBMCs, taken from a patient who received antiretroviral therapy. The cell subset or site label, read with the paper, signifies: CD40L-CD69- CD45RO-high memory CD4 T cells not responding to Gag peptides.

The sequenced DNA: TGTGCCAGCAGCGTAGGGTTCGACGCCCCCTCTGGGGCCAACGTCCTGACTTTC. Its amino acids are CASSVGFDAPSGANVLTF. The rearrangement joined TRBV9 to TRBJ2-6, with the D gene call left open. The germline V gene sets CDR1 to SGDLS and CDR2 to YYNGEE. The CDR3 goes from the cysteine to the phenylalanine over 18 residues. Just the 54-base CDR3 DNA is kept, in frame starting at base 1. V is reduced by 0 bases and J by 0 bases, leaving a spacing of 13 bases between them.